Listed below are T cell receptor beta chains from one sample, sequenced in a study of spatial heterogeneity in lung cancer. TCRdb reprocessed the 5' RACE reads with MiXCR, giving one entry per CDR3 protein. The sample lists about 420 distinct CDR3 sequences, about 27% occurring once. The sequenced sample was lung tumor tissue, obtained at surgery. The receptor source for this set is a male donor with early-stage non-small cell lung cancer. CDR3s include the opening cysteine and the closing phenylalanine or tryptophan.

j_call v_call cdr3_aa
TRBJ2-7 TRBV6-6 CASSTQGQVPYEQYF